One T cell receptor beta chain is described in this entry. The entry originates in a study of control samples from healthy donors and cancer patients. V lost 0 bases and J 4 bases, leaving 11 bases between the germline ends. From germline, CDR1 is SGDLS and CDR2 YYNGEE. This CDR3 is 15 amino acids long. The repertoire was sequenced with immunoSEQ multiplex PCR; TCRdb's copy has only in-frame clones and lacks some. Of about 120,000 clones in the sample, approximately 89% were seen once. The clonotype was recovered from a man aged 40-49 years in good health. Sequencing input: blood. The chain couples TRBV9 to TRBJ1-3; possibly TRBD1 for D (6 bases). For the CDR3, the DNA is TGTGCCAGCAGCGTAGAAGGGGGTTTGGGAAACACCATATATTTT. It yields the protein CASSVEGGLGNTIYF.